The 17 T cell receptor beta chains given below trace back to one sample, sequenced in a study of blood T cells in healthy people across ages (dated by TCRdb to 2015 to 2017). The library was made by 5' RACE. Sequencing instrument: Illumina HiSeq 2500. A second roughly 7 to 11 cycle PCR used a sample-barcoded 5' primer and a J-beta primer mix. TCRdb took the public reads, trimmed them with fastp at Q25, ran MiXCR for clone calling and kept in-frame beta chains. Entries that share a CDR3 protein sequence are merged under the most common genes and DNA. Across this sample there are 1.4 million or so distinct CDR3 sequences, with approximately 39% seen only once. More than 4% of the sample is held by the ten biggest clonotypes. The sequenced material came from blood. The receptors derive from a woman between 18 and 30 years old in good health.

The rearrangement links TRBV12-3 or TRBV12-4 to TRBJ2-5, with D possibly being TRBD1 (5 bases). V lost 3 bases and J 5 bases, leaving 13 bases between the germline ends. The CDR3 has 14 amino acids. The CDR3 region has the DNA TGTGCCAGCAGTTTGGGGCCGATCACCGAGACCCAGTACTTC. It codes for CASSLGPITETQYF.

V gene TRBV28 combines with J gene TRBJ2-1; TRBD1 might be the D (5 bases). There are 14 residues in the CDR3. The V end lost 5 bases, the J end lost 13 bases, and 21 bases lay between the germline ends. Germline CDR1 is MDHEN and CDR2 is SYDVKM. The CDR3 nucleotides read TGTGCCAGCAGTCCCCTTCCGACAGCCGATCTTCAGTTCTTC. Amino acids: CASSPLPTADLQFF.

The J gene is TRBJ1-3, the V gene TRBV2, with TRBD1 identical over 7 bases. The CDR3 has 15 residues. Germline lookup yields CDR1 SNHLY and CDR2 FYNNEI. V shed 7 bases and J 2 bases; nucleotides not matched to a gene: 8. The CDR3 DNA sequence: TGTGCCAGCACCGCTGGGAGGGGGCCTGGAAACACCATATATTTT. This encodes CASTAGRGPGNTIYF.

CDR3 protein: CASSPPSGAYNEQFF. CDR3 in DNA: TGTGCCAGCAGCCCCCCCAGCGGCGCCTACAATGAGCAGTTCTTC. This rearrangement joins TRBV12-3 or TRBV12-4 to TRBJ2-1; weak D call: TRBD2 (5 bases). This CDR3 is 15 amino acids long. Trimming took 6 bases from V and 2 from J, leaving 14 bases between them.

The genes are TRBV7-2 and TRBJ2-2; D may be TRBD2 (6 bases). The CDR3 totals 14 residues. V dropped 6 bases and J dropped 8 bases, with 16 bases sitting between them. Germline V CDR1 and CDR2: SGHTA, FQGNSA. CDR3: CASSLQEGPGELFF. In DNA form, the CDR3 reads TGTGCCAGCAGTTTACAGGAGGGGCCGGGGGAGCTGTTTTTT.

In its sample, this clonotype was seen a few times. The V call is TRBV11-2, the J call TRBJ2-7, with D perhaps TRBD2 (6 bases). This CDR3 region has 14 residues. Trimming removed 8 bases from V and 1 base from J, with 15 bases in between. Germline CDR1 reads SGHAT; CDR2 reads FQNNGV. The CDR3 DNA is TGTGCCAGCGTCGGTCGGGGAGGTTCCTACGAGCAGTACTTC. Protein sequence: CASVGRGGSYEQYF.

This clonotype occurred a few times. The V call is TRBV29-1, the J call TRBJ1-1; tentative D call: TRBD1 (5 bases). CDR3 size: 10 residues. CDR1 is SQVTM, CDR2 ANQGSEA, per germline. V gave up 8 bases and J gave up 5 bases, with 9 bases separating them. The CDR3 loop is CSIPGTEAFF. The CDR3 DNA is TGCAGCATCCCAGGGACTGAAGCTTTCTTT.

The V call is TRBV10-3, the J call TRBJ2-3; possible D gene TRBD2, 5 bases. The CDR3 contains 14 residues. Germline CDR1 and CDR2: ENHRY and SYGVKD. V was shortened by 6 bases and J by 1 base, with 11 bases between the two germline ends. The CDR3 nucleotides are TGTGCCATCAGCACTAGTCGGGGCACAGATACGCAGTATTTT. It yields the protein CAISTSRGTDTQYF.

This chain uses TRBV20-1 with TRBJ1-2; TRBD1 is a possible D gene (5 bases). This CDR3 has 13 residues. From germline, CDR1 is DFQATT and CDR2 SNEGSKA (reference sequence). V was trimmed by 5 bases and J by 4 bases, leaving 14 bases between them. CDR3 DNA: TGCAGTGCTGCGGAGGGCAGGGTCTATGGCTACACCTTC. Protein sequence: CSAAEGRVYGYTF.

The chain joins TRBV29-1 to TRBJ2-2; D remains unclear. The germline gives CDR1 SQVTM, CDR2 ANQGSEA. V lost 6 bases, J lost 2 bases, and 13 bases lay in between. CDR3 length: 14 residues. The CDR3 sequence: CSVPLGSNTGELFF. Written as DNA, the CDR3 is TGCAGCGTCCCGCTCGGCTCTAACACCGGGGAGCTGTTTTTT.

As concerns this clonotype: Possible read error: a much larger clone is one base away. V and J are TRBV7-9 and TRBJ2-5; D may be TRBD1 or TRBD2 (6 bases each). Trimming stripped 6 bases from V and 11 bases from J, with 22 bases between. This CDR3 comprises 14 residues. CDR1 SEHNR and CDR2 FQNEAQ come from the germline V gene (reference sequence). The CDR3 DNA is TGTGCCAGCAGAAAGGGGGGAAGGGGCTATGAGCAGTACTTC. Translation: CASRKGGRGYEQYF.

This clonotype was seen a handful of times. The chain recombines TRBV20-1 with TRBJ2-7, with a tentative D call TRBD1 (5 bases). Trimming took off 3 bases at V and 3 bases at J, with 12 bases between the two ends. The CDR3 sequence is 13 residues long. CDR1 is DFQATT and CDR2 is SNEGSKA in the germline V gene (reference sequence). CDR3 coding DNA: TGCAGTGCTAGTTGGGCAGGGCTCTACGAGCAGTACTTC. Its translation: CSASWAGLYEQYF.

The chain couples TRBV6-5 to TRBJ2-5, with 12 bases matching TRBD2. The DNA end is more similar to TRBJ2-7, so the J call may be wrong. The CDR3 extends over 15 amino acids. The germline CDR1 and CDR2 sequences are MNHEY and SVGAGI. CDR3 in amino acids: CASSYETSGSNEQYF. As DNA, the CDR3 is TGTGCCAGCAGTTACGAGACTAGCGGGAGTAACGAGCAGTACTTC.

V usage is TRBV28 and J usage is TRBJ1-5, with 9 bases matching TRBD1. J was trimmed by 5 bases and V by 1 base; bases with no gene match: 0. The CDR3 has 14 amino acids. CDR1 and CDR2 from the germline V gene are MDHEN and SYDVKM. The DNA of the CDR3 is TGTGCCAGCAGTTTATACAGGGGGCATCAGCCCCAGCATTTT. Translating it yields CASSLYRGHQPQHF.

With respect to this clonotype: At one of its ends the junction is not consistent with the germline gene, which may arise from a read error. This chain links TRBV5-6 with TRBJ2-3; no clear D. In germline, CDR1 is SGHDT, CDR2 YYEEEE. CDR3 length equals 13 residues. This CDR3 reads CVSSLGVTDTQYF. CDR3 coding DNA: TGTGTCAGCAGCTTGGGTGTCACAGATACGCAGTATTTT. The full variable domain, completed using reference TRBV5-6 and TRBJ2-3, is DAGVTQSPTHLIKTRGQQVTLRCSPKSGHDTVSWYQQALGQGPQFIFQYYEEEERQRGNFPDRFSGHQFPNYSSELNVNALLLGDSALYLCVSSLGVTDTQYFGPGTRLTVL.

Regarding this clonotype: At one of its ends the junction is not consistent with the germline gene, which may arise from a read error. J is TRBJ2-7 and V is TRBV7-9; D call uncertain. The CDR3 length is 14 residues. Per germline, CDR1 SEHNR and CDR2 FQNEAQ (reference sequence). CDR3 in amino acids: CASSLGASSHEQYF. The CDR3 nucleotides read TGTGCCAGCAGTTTAGGAGCCAGCTCCCACGAGCAGTACTTC.

V usage is TRBV19 and J usage is TRBJ2-7; D gene uncertain. The CDR3 consists of 13 residues. The germline V and J ends were trimmed by 3 bases and 3 bases, with 9 bases remaining between them. Germline CDR1 is LNHDA and CDR2 is SQIVND (reference sequence). The CDR3: CASSIDTNYEQYF. The CDR3, as DNA: TGTGCCAGTAGTATCGACACAAACTACGAGCAGTACTTC.